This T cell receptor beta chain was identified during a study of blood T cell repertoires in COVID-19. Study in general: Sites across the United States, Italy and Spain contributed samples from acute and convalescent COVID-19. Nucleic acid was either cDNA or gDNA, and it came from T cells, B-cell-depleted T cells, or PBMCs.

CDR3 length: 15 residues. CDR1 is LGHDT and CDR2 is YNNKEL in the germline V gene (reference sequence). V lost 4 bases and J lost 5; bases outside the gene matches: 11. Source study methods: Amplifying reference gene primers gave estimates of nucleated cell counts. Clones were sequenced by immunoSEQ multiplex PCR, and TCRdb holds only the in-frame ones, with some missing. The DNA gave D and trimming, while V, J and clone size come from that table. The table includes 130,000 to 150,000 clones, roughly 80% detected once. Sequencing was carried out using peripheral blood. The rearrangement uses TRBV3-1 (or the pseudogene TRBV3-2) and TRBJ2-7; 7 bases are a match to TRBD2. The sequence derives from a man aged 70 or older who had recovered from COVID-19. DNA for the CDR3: TGTGCCAGCAGCCCGCAGGGAGGGAGGGACGACGAGCAGTACTTC. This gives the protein CASSPQGGRDDEQYF.